This T cell receptor (beta chain) stems from a study of cytomegalovirus exposure and HLA in healthy donors. With respect to this clone: Its antigen is currently unknown.

Study observations and caveats: Donors were assumed by presence/absence analyses to have roughly uniform sequencing depth.

The PCR contained 60 Vbeta and 13 Jbeta primers. Only in-frame clones appear in the TCRdb table, and some are missing; sequencing was by immunoSEQ multiplex PCR. In the table there are some 200,000 clones, 79% of which are singletons. Trimming shortened V by 5 bases and J by 4 bases, and 14 bases separated the two germline ends. This CDR3 is 14 amino acids long. In germline, CDR1 is SGHTA, CDR2 FQGNSA. V gene TRBV7-2 combines with J gene TRBJ1-2; no clear D. The receptor was isolated from a woman aged 45 to 65 in good health and CMV-seronegative. Specimen: PBMCs. In nucleotides, the CDR3 is TGTGCCAGCAGCCCGCGGGCTACCCCCTATGGCTACACCTTC. As protein: CASSPRATPYGYTF.